One and the same sample provided the 11 T cell receptor beta chains below, sequenced in a study of beta chain features in type 1 diabetes. Study results and limitations: All four CD4+ subsets from Type 1 diabetes patients carried moderately but significantly shorter TCRB CDR3s.

The investigators reverse transcribed all of the isolated RNA, so they sequenced expressed TCRB transcripts. Assay used: immunoSEQ multiplex PCR; TCRdb lists only in-frame clones, some missing. Altogether about 650,000 clones are present, about an eighth being singletons, with the ten largest covering 0.095% to 0.15%. These receptors lack a known antigen. Sequencing was performed on naive CD4+ T cells from blood. The receptors shown here come from a man in his thirties or forties with type 1 diabetes.

The rearrangement uses TRBV7-2 and TRBJ1-2; unclear D gene. The V end lost 2 bases, the J end lost 6 bases, and 10 bases lay between the germline ends. The V gene's germline CDR1 is SGHTA and CDR2 FQGNSA. This CDR3 is 13 amino acids long. The chain's CDR3 is CASSLRWGDGYTF. The DNA of the CDR3 is TGTGCCAGCAGCTTAAGGTGGGGAGATGGCTACACCTTC.

The J gene is TRBJ1-2, the V gene TRBV27; the D gene is possibly TRBD1 (6 bases). V lost 0 bases to trimming and J lost 7 bases, with 9 bases between them. Looked up from germline, CDR1 is MNHEY and CDR2 is SMNVEV (reference sequence). The CDR3 is 13 residues long. The chain's CDR3 is CASSLSYRAGYTF. CDR3 DNA sequence: TGTGCCAGCAGTTTATCCTACAGGGCTGGCTACACCTTC.

The J gene is TRBJ1-1, the V gene TRBV25-1; D may be TRBD1 (6 bases). The CDR3 consists of 14 residues. CDR1 is MGHDK, CDR2 SYGVNS, per germline. V was pared by 2 bases and J by 10 bases, with 17 bases between. CDR3 residues: CASSEGGALPGAFF. The DNA of the CDR3 is TGTGCCAGCAGTGAAGGGGGGGCTCTACCGGGAGCTTTCTTT. The entire variable domain, with the rest obtained from reference TRBV25-1 and TRBJ1-1, is as follows: EADIYQTPRYLVIGTGKKITLECSQTMGHDKMYWYQQDPGMELHLIHYSYGVNSTEKGDLSSESTVSRIRTEHFPLTLESARPSHTSQYLCASSEGGALPGAFFGQGTRLTVV.

The V and J genes are TRBV4-3 and TRBJ2-6; 11 bases match TRBD1. This CDR3 spans 17 amino acids. V was pared by 0 bases and J by 4 bases, with 2 bases of the junction left unmatched. Looked up from germline, CDR1 is LGHNA and CDR2 is YSLEER. In DNA form, the CDR3 reads TGCGCCAGCAGCCAAGATGGGACAGGGGGAGGGGCCAACGTCCTGACTTTC. It codes for CASSQDGTGGGANVLTF.

This clone was observed a few times. The chain carries TRBV28 and TRBJ2-1, with a weak D call TRBD2 (8 bases). The CDR3 has 13 amino acids. Germline V gene data show CDR1 as MDHEN and CDR2 as SYDVKM. With 7 bases removed from V and 14 bases from J, the gap between germline ends came to 21 bases. The CDR3 protein is CASNIPGGGAKFF. The CDR3 bases are TGTGCCAGCAACATCCCGGGAGGGGGCGCAAAGTTCTTC.

This clone was observed a few times. The chain links TRBV19 to TRBJ1-1; no definite D call. The length of the CDR3 is 14 residues. Trimming removed 2 bases from V and 9 bases from J, with 16 bases in between. Germline assignment: CDR1 LNHDA and CDR2 SQIVND (reference sequence). The CDR3 reads CASSISIPPTKAFF. Written as DNA, the CDR3 is TGTGCCAGTAGTATAAGCATACCGCCCACGAAAGCTTTCTTT.

The genes are TRBV29-1 and TRBJ2-7; a possible D gene is TRBD1 (6 bases). The CDR3 contains 14 residues. With 2 bases removed from V and 6 bases from J, the gap between germline ends came to 17 bases. Germline V lookup: CDR1 SQVTM, CDR2 ANQGSEA. The CDR3 is CSVEYRAGDSEQYF. DNA for the CDR3: TGCAGCGTTGAATACAGGGCTGGAGACTCCGAGCAGTACTTC.

This clone was counted a few times. The rearrangement links TRBV2 to TRBJ2-7; 9 positions agree with TRBD1. The CDR3 runs to 14 residues. The germline CDR1 and CDR2 sequences are SNHLY and FYNNEI. V shed 6 bases, J shed 6 bases, and the junction held 9 bases outside the gene matches. CDR3 DNA: TGTGCCAGCAGAGAACAGGGGGCGTCTAGCGAGCAGTACTTC. It specifies CASREQGASSEQYF.

This clone was counted between two and nine times. This chain joins TRBV7-2 and TRBJ2-1, with TRBD1 identical over 8 bases. Germline V gene sequence: CDR1 SGHTA, CDR2 FQGNSA. The CDR3 is 15 residues long. V shed 4 bases, J shed 7 bases, and the junction held 9 bases outside the gene matches. CDR3 DNA: TGTGCCAGCAGCTGGTCAGGGGGCAAATCGAATGAGCAGTTCTTC. Translating it yields CASSWSGGKSNEQFF.

As to this clone: Germline and junction disagree at one end, which may indicate a read error. This sequence joins TRBV7-9 and TRBJ2-1; tentatively, D is TRBD2 (7 bases). The CDR3 covers 14 residues. Germline V gene sequence: CDR1 SEHNR, CDR2 FQNEAQ (reference sequence). The CDR3 loop is CASSLAAGANEQFF. The CDR3 DNA follows: TGTGCCAGCAGCCTAGCGGCGGGGGCCAATGAGCAGTTCTTC.

This clone was detected only a few times. The J gene is TRBJ1-1, the V gene TRBV7-2; a weak D match, TRBD1 (6 bases). CDR3 length equals 17 residues. Germline V gene lookup returns CDR1 SGHTA and CDR2 FQGNSA. Trimming stripped 0 bases from V and 4 bases from J, with 18 bases between. CDR3 sequence (DNA): TGTGCCAGCAGCTTAGCTATCATACAGGGTAGGGGCACTGAAGCTTTCTTT. Amino acids: CASSLAIIQGRGTEAFF.